One TCR beta chain is described in this entry. V lost 11 bases to trimming and J lost 3 bases, with 8 bases between them. Germline CDR1 is MNHEY and CDR2 is SMNVEV (reference sequence). The CDR3 length is 10 residues. This entry belongs to a study of blood T cell repertoires in COVID-19. Study context: The United States, Italy and Spain supplied acute and convalescent COVID-19 samples. Nucleic acid was either cDNA or gDNA, and it came from T cells, B-cell-depleted T cells, or PBMCs.

Original methodology: Reference gene primers were amplified, and this amplification served to estimate nucleated cell counts. Only in-frame clones appear in the TCRdb table, and some are missing; sequencing was by immunoSEQ multiplex PCR. V and J calls and clone size are given by that table; D and trimming were obtained from the DNA. Here the sample spans around 200,000 clones, 70% to 80% being singletons. This chain joins TRBV27 and TRBJ2-7; perhaps TRBD2 as D (6 bases). The sequence was collected from a woman aged 40 to 50 with COVID-19, enrolled during active disease. The sample consisted of peripheral blood. This chain's CDR3 is CAVGGYEQYF. The CDR3 DNA is TGTGCCGTCGGGGGCTACGAGCAGTACTTC.